This T cell receptor (beta chain) was retrieved from a study of T cell repertoires in cytomegalovirus infection. Looking at the study overall: The authors relied on CMV epitopes, both recently identified HLA-C-restricted and well-studied HLA-B-restricted. Indicated by public TCR beta signatures were CMV infection and matching HLA type.

TCRdb re-derived calls from the reads in MiXCR, one entry per CDR3 protein. The table lists around 430,000 distinct CDR3 sequences, roughly 43% of them singletons. Concerning this clonotype itself: The antigen remains undetermined.

Study results and caveats: HLA-C-restricted, CMV-specific TCR beta clonotypes were dominant ex vivo. CMV carriers having the relevant HLA were flagged by cumulative public TCR beta family frequency.

The sequence derives from a human donor in good health (CMV status not recorded). Some clones in this sample may be carry-over from other donors' samples. The sequences come from cultured PBMCs, collected from culture after CMV antigen stimulation.

The CDR3 region is CATSRSQGITDTQYF. The CDR3 region has the DNA TGTGCCACCAGCAGAAGCCAGGGGATCACAGATACGCAGTATTTT. The rearrangement joins TRBV15 to TRBJ2-3, with a weak D call TRBD1 (6 bases). Trimming removed 2 bases at V and 2 bases at J, with 11 bases between. This CDR3 is built from 15 residues. CDR1 LNHNV and CDR2 YYDKDF come from the germline V gene (reference sequence).